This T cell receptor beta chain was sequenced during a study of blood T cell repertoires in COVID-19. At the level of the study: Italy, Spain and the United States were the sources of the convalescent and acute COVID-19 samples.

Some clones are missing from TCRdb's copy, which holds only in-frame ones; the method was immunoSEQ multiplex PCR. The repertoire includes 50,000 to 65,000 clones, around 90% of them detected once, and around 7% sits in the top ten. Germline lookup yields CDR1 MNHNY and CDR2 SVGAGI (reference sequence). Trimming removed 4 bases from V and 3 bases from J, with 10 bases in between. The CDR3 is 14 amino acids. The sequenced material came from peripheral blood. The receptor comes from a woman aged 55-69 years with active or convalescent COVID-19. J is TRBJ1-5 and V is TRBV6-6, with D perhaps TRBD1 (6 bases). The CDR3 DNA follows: TGTGCCAGCAGTTTATACAGGGACAATCAGCCCCAGCATTTT. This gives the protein CASSLYRDNQPQHF.